This record concerns one TCR beta chain sequence. It lacks a known antigen. One base away there is no much larger clone; base qualities are not given. The library was prepared using the immunoSEQ multiplex PCR assay. In most patients, genomic DNA was isolated using the Qiagen DNeasy Blood and Tissue Kit and sent frozen to Adaptive Biotechnologies for TCR sequencing. High-throughput TCR-beta CDR3 sequencing of genomic DNA from most patients was performed by Adaptive Biotechnologies. The original methods were these. Adaptive's ImmunoSEQ software supplied the TCR sequencing data for under 20 patients, while MiXCR and VDJtools were used to process a few other patients. CD4 versus CD8 sorting errors were corrected by removing sequences found in both subsets at a frequency ratio below 5:1. Because the origin of CDR3 nucleotide sequences shared between donor and recipient could not be assigned, those sequences were removed. To count as alloreactive, a clone needed at least 2-fold expansion over unstimulated cells and a minimum CFSE-low frequency of 0.002% (template counts) or 0.001% (read counts). Clones detected in sequenced pre-transplant spleen, lymph node, or MLR CFSE-low populations of the donor or recipient were defined as mappable. The cumulative frequency of alloreactive clones was calculated as a percentage of all sequences, weighted by copy number. TCRdb stores this immuneACCESS table with in-frame sequences only. Part of the clones is absent; in the studies checked, under half of the shortfall reflects unresolved V genes, and no reason is known for the rest. The V and J calls and clone size are taken from that table; D and trimming were inferred from the DNA. The sample contains approximately 80,000 clones, roughly nine tenths of them found a single time. The top ten constitute approximately 0.35% of the sample.

This specimen comes from a study of graft-versus-host responses after intestinal transplantation (TCRdb year 2021). Turning to the overall study: The transplants that recipients received were multivisceral, liver-intestinal, or isolated intestinal. A peak of at least 4% donor T cells among recipient peripheral blood mononuclear cells was the definition used for donor T cell macrochimerism. Samples from three later patients were sequenced in-house on an Illumina MiSeq with MiXCR processing rather than by the commercial service. A cohort of about 26 intestinal transplant recipients, including one retransplant, was enrolled, and a few patients lacking pretransplant specimens were excluded. All recipients received anti-thymocyte globulin induction followed by maintenance tacrolimus and steroids for roughly 3 years. To identify alloreactive clones, pre-transplant mixed lymphocyte reaction products were sequenced and then compared with unstimulated pre-transplant donor and recipient T cells. Graft-versus-host and host-versus-graft alloreactive T cell clones were tracked in the graft, circulation and bone marrow after intestinal transplantation using bulk TCR-beta CDR3 sequencing. General study outcomes and caveats: GvH clones turned up in recipient bone marrow, with some appearing earlier in ileal mucosa or blood, a pattern consistent with an intestinal mucosal origin. The conclusions were limited by the relatively low number and heterogeneity of the intestinal transplant patients. High GvH to HvG T cell clonal ratios were observed in the allografts of patients with donor T cell macrochimerism. Early after transplant, peak levels of circulating GvH clones were associated with declines in HvG clones.

The time point label of this sample denotes: cells obtained before transplantation from donor or recipient. CD3+CD4+ and CD3+CD8+ populations were FACS-sorted from unstimulated pre-transplant donor and recipient cells taken from spleen or lymph nodes. For CDR1 and CDR2, the germline V gene lists MNHNS and SASEGT. There are 14 amino acids in the CDR3, from cysteine to phenylalanine inclusive. Of all the DNA, just the CDR3 is kept, 42 bases in frame from base 1. A distance of 19 bases separates the germline ends of V and J, which lose 6 bases and 8 bases respectively. The chain joins TRBV6-1 to TRBJ1-2; perhaps TRBD1 is the D gene, with 5 bases matching. Sequencing was performed on unstimulated CD4+ T cells sorted from spleen or lymph node cells, taken before intestinal transplant. This clonotype was sampled from a human donor who received an intestinal transplant. The nucleotide sequence reads as follows: TGTGCCAGCAGGGGGCTCTTACCGGGGGAGGGCTACACCTTC. This encodes CASRGLLPGEGYTF.